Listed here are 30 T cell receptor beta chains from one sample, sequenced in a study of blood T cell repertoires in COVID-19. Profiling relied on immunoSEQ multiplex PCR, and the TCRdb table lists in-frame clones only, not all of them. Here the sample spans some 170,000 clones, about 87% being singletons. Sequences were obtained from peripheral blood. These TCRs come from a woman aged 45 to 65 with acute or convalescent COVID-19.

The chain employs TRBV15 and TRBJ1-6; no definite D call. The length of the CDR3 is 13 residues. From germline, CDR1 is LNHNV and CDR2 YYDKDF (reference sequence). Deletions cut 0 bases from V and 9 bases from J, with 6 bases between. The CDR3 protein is CATSRDGSSPLHF. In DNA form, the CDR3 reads TGTGCCACCAGCAGAGATGGGAGTTCACCCCTCCACTTT.

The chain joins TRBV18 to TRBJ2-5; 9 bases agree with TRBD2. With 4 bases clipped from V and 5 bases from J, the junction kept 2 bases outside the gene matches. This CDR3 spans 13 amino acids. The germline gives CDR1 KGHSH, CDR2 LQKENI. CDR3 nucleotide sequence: TGTGCCAGCTCACAGACTAGCGGTGAGACCCAGTACTTC. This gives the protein CASSQTSGETQYF.

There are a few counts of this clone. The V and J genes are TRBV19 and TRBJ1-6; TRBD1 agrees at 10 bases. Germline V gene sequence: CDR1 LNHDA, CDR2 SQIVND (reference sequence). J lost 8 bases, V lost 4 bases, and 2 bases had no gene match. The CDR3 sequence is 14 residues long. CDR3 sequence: CASSRGTGDSPLHF. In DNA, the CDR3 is TGTGCCAGTAGTAGAGGGACAGGGGATTCACCCCTCCACTTT.

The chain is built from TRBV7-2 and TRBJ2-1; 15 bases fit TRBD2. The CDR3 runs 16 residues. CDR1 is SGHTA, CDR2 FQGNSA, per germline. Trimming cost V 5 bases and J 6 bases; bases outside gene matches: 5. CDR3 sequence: CASSPWTSGRGNEQFF. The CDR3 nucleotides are TGTGCCAGCAGCCCGTGGACTAGCGGGAGGGGCAATGAGCAGTTCTTC.

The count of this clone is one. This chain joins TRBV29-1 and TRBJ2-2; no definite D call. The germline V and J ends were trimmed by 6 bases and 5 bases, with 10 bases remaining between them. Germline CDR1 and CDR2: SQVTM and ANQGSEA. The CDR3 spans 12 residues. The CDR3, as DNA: TGCAGCGTCACCGGGTGGACCGGGGAGCTGTTTTTT. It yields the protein CSVTGWTGELFF.

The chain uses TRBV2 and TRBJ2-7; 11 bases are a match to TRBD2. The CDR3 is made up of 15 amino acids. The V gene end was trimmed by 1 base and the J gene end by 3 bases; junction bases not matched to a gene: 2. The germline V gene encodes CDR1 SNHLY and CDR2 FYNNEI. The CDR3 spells CASSEGTSGGYEQYF. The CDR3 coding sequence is TGTGCCAGCAGTGAAGGAACTAGCGGGGGCTACGAGCAGTACTTC.

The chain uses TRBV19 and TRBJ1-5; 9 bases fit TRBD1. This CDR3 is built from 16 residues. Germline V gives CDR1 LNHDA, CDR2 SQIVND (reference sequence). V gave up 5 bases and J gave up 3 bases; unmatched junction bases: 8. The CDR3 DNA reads TGTGCCAGTAGTCGATCCGACAGGGGGAACAATCAGCCCCAGCATTTT. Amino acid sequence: CASSRSDRGNNQPQHF.

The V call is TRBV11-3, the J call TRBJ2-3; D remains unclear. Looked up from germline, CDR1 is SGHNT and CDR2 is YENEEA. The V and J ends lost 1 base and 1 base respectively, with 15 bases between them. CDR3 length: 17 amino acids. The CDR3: CASSLGRVSEGTDTQYF. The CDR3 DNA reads TGTGCCAGCAGCTTAGGTAGAGTGTCTGAGGGCACAGATACGCAGTATTTT.

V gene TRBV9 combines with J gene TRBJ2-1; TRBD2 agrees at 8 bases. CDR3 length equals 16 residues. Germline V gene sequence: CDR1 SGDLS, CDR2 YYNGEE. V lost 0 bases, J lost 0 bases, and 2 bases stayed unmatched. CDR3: CASSVVSGGSYNEQFF. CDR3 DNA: TGTGCCAGCAGCGTAGTAAGCGGGGGCTCCTACAATGAGCAGTTCTTC.

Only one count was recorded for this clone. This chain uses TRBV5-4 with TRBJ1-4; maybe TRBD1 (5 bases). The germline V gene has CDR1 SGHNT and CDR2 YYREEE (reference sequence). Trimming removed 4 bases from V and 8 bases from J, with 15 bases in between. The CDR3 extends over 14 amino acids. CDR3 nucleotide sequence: TGTGCCAGCAGCCCCGGAGGGGAGGCGGAAAAACTGTTTTTT. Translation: CASSPGGEAEKLFF.

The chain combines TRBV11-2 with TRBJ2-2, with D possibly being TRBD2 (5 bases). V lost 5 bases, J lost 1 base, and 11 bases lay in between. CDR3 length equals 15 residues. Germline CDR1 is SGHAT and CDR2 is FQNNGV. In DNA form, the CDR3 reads TGTGCCAGCAGCGCGCTAGCTGTGAACACCGGGGAGCTGTTTTTT. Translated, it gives CASSALAVNTGELFF.

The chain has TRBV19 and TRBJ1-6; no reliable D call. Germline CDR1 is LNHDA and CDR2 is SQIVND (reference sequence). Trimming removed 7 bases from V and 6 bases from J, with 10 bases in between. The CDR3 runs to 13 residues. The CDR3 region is CASTEGFNSPLHF. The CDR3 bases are TGTGCCAGTACCGAGGGTTTTAATTCACCCCTCCACTTT.

The CDR3 sequence: CASSQAGALYTQYF. DNA for the CDR3: TGTGCCAGCAGCCAAGCAGGGGCCCTGTACACGCAGTATTTT. This chain uses TRBV3-1 (or the pseudogene TRBV3-2) with TRBJ2-3, with D perhaps matching TRBD1 (6 bases). With 1 base removed from V and 9 bases from J, the gap between germline ends came to 14 bases. The CDR3 loop spans 14 amino acids. Germline V gene sequence: CDR1 LGHDT, CDR2 YNNKEL (reference sequence).

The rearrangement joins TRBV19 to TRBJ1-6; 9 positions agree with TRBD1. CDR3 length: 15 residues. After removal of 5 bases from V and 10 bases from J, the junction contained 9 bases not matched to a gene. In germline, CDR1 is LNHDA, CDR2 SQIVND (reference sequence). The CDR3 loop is CASSLGTGYRSPLHF. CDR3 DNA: TGTGCCAGTAGTCTGGGGACAGGGTACAGGTCACCCCTCCACTTT.

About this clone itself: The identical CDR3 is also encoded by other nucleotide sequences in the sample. CDR3 residues: CASSLGTSGDQETQYF. The CDR3 DNA sequence: TGCGCCAGCAGCTTGGGGACTAGCGGGGACCAAGAGACCCAGTACTTC. The V call is TRBV5-1, the J call TRBJ2-5, with 12 bases lining up with TRBD2. Trimming cost V 0 bases and J 0 bases; bases outside gene matches: 0. Germline V gene data show CDR1 as SGHRS and CDR2 as YFSETQ. This CDR3 is 16 amino acids long.

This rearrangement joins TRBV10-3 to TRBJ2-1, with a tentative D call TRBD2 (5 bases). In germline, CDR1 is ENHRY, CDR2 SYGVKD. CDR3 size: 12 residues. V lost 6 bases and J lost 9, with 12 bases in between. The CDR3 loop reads CAIRLEAGEQFF. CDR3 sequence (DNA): TGTGCCATCAGATTGGAGGCGGGTGAGCAGTTCTTC.

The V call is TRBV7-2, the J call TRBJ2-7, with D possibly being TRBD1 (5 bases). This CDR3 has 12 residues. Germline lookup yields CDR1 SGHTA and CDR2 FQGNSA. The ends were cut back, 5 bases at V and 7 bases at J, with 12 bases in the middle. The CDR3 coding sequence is TGTGCCAGCAGCGCGACAGTAGGAGAGCAGTACTTC. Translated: CASSATVGEQYF.

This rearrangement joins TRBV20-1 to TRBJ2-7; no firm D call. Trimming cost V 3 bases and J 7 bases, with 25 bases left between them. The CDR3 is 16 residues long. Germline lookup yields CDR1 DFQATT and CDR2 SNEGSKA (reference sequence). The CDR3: CSASEVGLVPPWEQYF. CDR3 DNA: TGCAGTGCTAGTGAGGTCGGGTTAGTCCCCCCTTGGGAGCAGTACTTC.

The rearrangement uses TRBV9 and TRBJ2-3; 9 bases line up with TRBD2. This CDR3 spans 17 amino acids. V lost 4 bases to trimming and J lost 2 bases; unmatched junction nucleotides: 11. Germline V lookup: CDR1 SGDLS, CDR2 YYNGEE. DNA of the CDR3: TGTGCCAGCAGCCCCAGGGGTTTAGCGGGGGACACAGATACGCAGTATTTT. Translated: CASSPRGLAGDTDTQYF.

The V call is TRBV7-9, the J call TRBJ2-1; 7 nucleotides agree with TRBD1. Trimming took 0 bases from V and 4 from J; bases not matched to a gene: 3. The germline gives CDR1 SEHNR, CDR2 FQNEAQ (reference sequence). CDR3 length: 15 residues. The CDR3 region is CASSLATGSYNEQFF. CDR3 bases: TGTGCCAGCAGCTTAGCGACAGGGTCGTACAATGAGCAGTTCTTC.

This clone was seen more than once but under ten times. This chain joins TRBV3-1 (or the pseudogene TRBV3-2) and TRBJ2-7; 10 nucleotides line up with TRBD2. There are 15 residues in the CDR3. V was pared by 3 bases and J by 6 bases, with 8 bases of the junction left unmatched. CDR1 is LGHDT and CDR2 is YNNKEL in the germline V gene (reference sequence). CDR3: CASSHTWASGSEQYF. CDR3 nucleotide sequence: TGTGCCAGCAGCCATACATGGGCTAGCGGGAGCGAGCAGTACTTC.

Here the CDR3 DNA reads TGTGCCAGCAGCTTAGAGGCTTCGGCAGGGGGTAGATACGAGCAGTACTTC. Translation gives CASSLEASAGGRYEQYF. This chain links TRBV11-3 with TRBJ2-7; 7 bases are a match to TRBD1. The CDR3 has 17 amino acids. V lost 0 bases and J lost 4; bases outside the gene matches: 12. Germline CDR1 and CDR2: SGHNT and YENEEA.

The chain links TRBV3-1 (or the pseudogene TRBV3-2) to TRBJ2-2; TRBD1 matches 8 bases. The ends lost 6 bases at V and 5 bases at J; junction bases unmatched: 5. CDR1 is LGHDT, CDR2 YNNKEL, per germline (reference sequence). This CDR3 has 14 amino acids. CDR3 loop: CASRQGARTGELFF. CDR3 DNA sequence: TGTGCCAGCAGGCAGGGGGCACGGACCGGGGAGCTGTTTTTT.

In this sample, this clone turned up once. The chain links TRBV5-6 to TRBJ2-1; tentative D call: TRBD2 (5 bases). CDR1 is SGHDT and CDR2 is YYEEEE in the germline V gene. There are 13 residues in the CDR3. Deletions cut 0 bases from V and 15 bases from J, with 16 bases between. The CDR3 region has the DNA TGTGCCAGCAGCTTGGCAGCCCGGGCTAGCCCGTTCTTC. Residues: CASSLAARASPFF.

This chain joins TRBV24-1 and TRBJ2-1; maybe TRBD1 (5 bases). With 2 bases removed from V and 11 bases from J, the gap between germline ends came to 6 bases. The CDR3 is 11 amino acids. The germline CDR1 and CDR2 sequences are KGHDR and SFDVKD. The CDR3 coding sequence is TGTGCCACCAGTGATTCAGGGCAGCAGTTCTTC. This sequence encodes CATSDSGQQFF.

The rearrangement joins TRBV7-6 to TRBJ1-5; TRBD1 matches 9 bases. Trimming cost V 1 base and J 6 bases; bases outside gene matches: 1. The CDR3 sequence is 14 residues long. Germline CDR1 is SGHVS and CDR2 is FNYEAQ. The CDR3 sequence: CASSLGQGGQPQHF. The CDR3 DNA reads TGTGCCAGCAGCTTAGGACAGGGGGGTCAGCCCCAGCATTTT. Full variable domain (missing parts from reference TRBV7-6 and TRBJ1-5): GAGVSQSPRYKVTKRGQDVALRCDPISGHVSLYWYRQALGQGPEFLTYFNYEAQQDKSGLPNDRFSAERPEGSISTLTIQRTEQRDSAMYRCASSLGQGGQPQHFGDGTRLSIL.

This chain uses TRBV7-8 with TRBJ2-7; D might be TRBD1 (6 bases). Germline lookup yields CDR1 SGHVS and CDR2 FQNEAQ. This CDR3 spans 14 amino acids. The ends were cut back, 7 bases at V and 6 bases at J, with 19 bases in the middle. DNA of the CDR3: TGTGCCAGCACCTTTATAGGGGGAAGGCCCGAGCAGTACTTC. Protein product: CASTFIGGRPEQYF.

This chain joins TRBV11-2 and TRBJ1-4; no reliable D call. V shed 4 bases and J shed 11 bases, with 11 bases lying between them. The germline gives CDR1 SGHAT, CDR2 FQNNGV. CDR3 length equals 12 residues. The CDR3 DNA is TGTGCCAGCAGCTCGGGGTTGGGCAAACTGTTTTTT. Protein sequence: CASSSGLGKLFF.

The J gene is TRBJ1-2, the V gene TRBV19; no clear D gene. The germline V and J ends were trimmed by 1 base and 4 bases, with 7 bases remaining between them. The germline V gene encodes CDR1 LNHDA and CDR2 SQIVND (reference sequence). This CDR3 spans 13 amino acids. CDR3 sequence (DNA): TGTGCCAGTAGTATAGCAGGCACCTATGGCTACACCTTC. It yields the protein CASSIAGTYGYTF.

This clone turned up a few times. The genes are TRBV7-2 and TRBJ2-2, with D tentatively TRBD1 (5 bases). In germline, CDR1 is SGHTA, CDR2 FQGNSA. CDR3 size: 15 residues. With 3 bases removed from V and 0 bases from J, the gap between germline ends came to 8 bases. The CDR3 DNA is TGTGCCAGCAGCTTTGGGGCAGCGAACACCGGGGAGCTGTTTTTT. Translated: CASSFGAANTGELFF. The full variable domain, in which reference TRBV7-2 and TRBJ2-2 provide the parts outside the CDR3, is GAGVSQSPSNKVTEKGKDVELRCDPISGHTALYWYRQSLGQGLEFLIYFQGNSAPDKSGLPSDRFSAERTGGSVSTLTIQRTQQEDSAVYLCASSFGAANTGELFFGEGSRLTVL.